Following are 29 T cell receptor beta chains from one sample sequenced in a study of blood T cell repertoires in COVID-19. Using immunoSEQ multiplex PCR, the repertoire was profiled, and TCRdb retains in-frame clones only, with some absent. The table records roughly 260,000 clones, about 85% of them present only once. Sequenced: peripheral blood. The receptors were sampled from a woman aged 45-59 years who had recovered from COVID-19.

The V gene is TRBV7-8, the J gene TRBJ2-5, with D unclear. The length of the CDR3 is 11 residues. Germline loops: CDR1 SGHVS, CDR2 FQNEAQ. Trimming cost V 5 bases and J 5 bases, with 6 bases left between them. The CDR3 DNA follows: TGTGCCAGCAGCCTTCTCGAGACCCAGTACTTC. Protein: CASSLLETQYF.

The chain has TRBV19 and TRBJ2-2; 15 bases line up with TRBD2. Germline values: CDR1 LNHDA, CDR2 SQIVND (reference sequence). The trim removed 4 bases at V and 2 bases at J, leaving 5 bases unmatched. CDR3 length: 18 residues. CDR3 loop: CASSKGLAGGLNTGELFF. The CDR3 DNA follows: TGTGCCAGTAGTAAAGGACTAGCGGGAGGGCTAAACACCGGGGAGCTGTTTTTT.

This chain connects TRBV18 to TRBJ1-2, with a weak D call TRBD1 (6 bases). V dropped 2 bases and J dropped 4 bases, with 8 bases sitting between them. The CDR3 covers 13 residues. Germline CDR1 reads KGHSH; CDR2 reads LQKENI. The CDR3 sequence: CASSPDRFYGYTF. The CDR3 coding sequence is TGTGCCAGCTCACCAGACAGGTTCTATGGCTACACCTTC.

The CDR3 DNA follows: TGTGCCAGCAGCGTTCTAGACAGGGGACCTGGAAACACCATATATTTT. Its protein product is CASSVLDRGPGNTIYF. V usage is TRBV9 and J usage is TRBJ1-3; 8 nucleotides align to TRBD1. With 2 bases clipped from V and 2 bases from J, the junction kept 6 bases outside the gene matches. Germline V gene data show CDR1 as SGDLS and CDR2 as YYNGEE. CDR3 length: 16 amino acids.

This clone showed up just a few times. The chain is built from TRBV7-8 and TRBJ1-2, with D uncertain. The CDR3 runs to 13 residues. The V end was cut by 5 bases, the J end by 0 bases, with 7 bases between. Germline-derived CDR1 and CDR2 are SGHVS and FQNEAQ. CDR3 DNA: TGTGCCAGCAGCCACATAACTAACTATGGCTACACCTTC. Its protein is CASSHITNYGYTF.

The rearrangement links TRBV6-5 to TRBJ2-7; perhaps TRBD2 as D (5 bases). V was clipped by 0 bases and J by 7 bases, with 7 bases between them. Germline V gives CDR1 MNHEY, CDR2 SVGAGI. The CDR3 is made up of 12 amino acids. CDR3 sequence: CASSYSRGEQYF. The CDR3 DNA sequence: TGTGCCAGCAGTTACTCTCGGGGTGAGCAGTACTTC.

This clone was seen only once. The rearrangement uses TRBV6-2 or TRBV6-3 and TRBJ2-7, with D tentatively TRBD2 (6 bases). The V gene lost 0 bases and the J gene lost 6 bases, with 18 bases spanning the gap. This CDR3 has 16 amino acids. Germline V gives CDR1 MNHEY, CDR2 SVGEGT. In nucleotides, the CDR3 is TGTGCCAGCAGTTACTCTTTGCGGGGAGCTCTCTCCGAGCAGTACTTC. Translation gives CASSYSLRGALSEQYF.

V is TRBV7-2 and J is TRBJ1-2; 7 bases align to TRBD1. V dropped 5 bases and J dropped 4; count of bases not matched to a gene: 7. CDR3 length: 14 amino acids. Germline V gene lookup returns CDR1 SGHTA and CDR2 FQGNSA. The DNA for the CDR3 is TGTGCCAGCAGCCCCGACAGGGACTTCTATGGCTACACCTTC. Encoded protein: CASSPDRDFYGYTF.

This clone was recorded a few times. The chain uses TRBV6-2 or TRBV6-3 and TRBJ2-1; TRBD1 matches 7 bases. This CDR3 is built from 18 residues. V lost 0 bases and J lost 0; bases outside the gene matches: 8. In germline, CDR1 is MNHEY, CDR2 SVGEGT. This chain's CDR3 is CASSYSSRGGLSYNEQFF. The CDR3 DNA reads as TGTGCCAGCAGTTACTCGAGTAGAGGGGGCCTCTCCTACAATGAGCAGTTCTTC.

The chain has TRBV21-1 and TRBJ2-1; the table's D call, TRBD2, was not checked against the DNA. TRBV21-1 is a pseudogene segment. This CDR3 has 16 amino acids. The CDR3 loop is CASSIGSTSGYNEQFF. The CDR3 DNA reads TGTGCCAGCAGCATAGGTTCGACTAGCGGATACAATGAGCAGTTCTTC.

The chain employs TRBV2 and TRBJ1-1, with D possibly being TRBD1 (5 bases). The V gene lost 4 bases and the J gene lost 1 base, with 13 bases spanning the gap. The germline V gene has CDR1 SNHLY and CDR2 FYNNEI. The CDR3 runs to 15 residues. The DNA for the CDR3 is TGTGCCAGCAGTGTTTGGGGACTCGCGAACACTGAAGCTTTCTTT. As protein: CASSVWGLANTEAFF.

The chain recombines TRBV27 with TRBJ1-1; TRBD1 might be the D (5 bases). V lost 2 bases to trimming and J lost 5 bases, with 15 bases between them. The CDR3 totals 15 residues. Looked up from germline, CDR1 is MNHEY and CDR2 is SMNVEV (reference sequence). The CDR3 region has the DNA TGTGCCAGCAGTTTAAGAACAGGTGGGGTTACTGAAGCTTTCTTT. This codes for CASSLRTGGVTEAFF.

This clone came up a few times. The chain joins TRBV6-2 or TRBV6-3 to TRBJ1-1, with 9 bases that match TRBD1. From germline, CDR1 is MNHEY and CDR2 SVGEGT. The CDR3 sequence is 17 residues long. After removal of 1 base from V and 0 bases from J, the junction contained 6 bases not matched to a gene. The CDR3 region has the DNA TGTGCCAGCAGTTACTGGGGACAGGGAACATTGAACACTGAAGCTTTCTTT. Translated: CASSYWGQGTLNTEAFF.

J is TRBJ1-4 and V is TRBV12-5; TRBD1 aligns across 7 bases. J was trimmed by 7 bases and V by 6 bases; bases with no gene match: 11. This CDR3 region has 15 residues. Germline loops: CDR1 LGHNT, CDR2 FRNRAP. The CDR3 DNA reads TGTGCTAGTGGCTATCGACAGGGAGCACCTGAAAAACTGTTTTTT. Translation: CASGYRQGAPEKLFF.

The V gene is TRBV5-1, the J gene TRBJ2-3; 7 nucleotides match TRBD2. The germline gives CDR1 SGHRS, CDR2 YFSETQ. CDR3 length equals 15 residues. The J segment lost 3 bases and the V segment lost 2 bases, leaving 6 bases of the junction unmatched. DNA of the CDR3: TGCGCCAGCAGCTTACGGGGGGTTGTGACAGATACGCAGTATTTT. Its protein is CASSLRGVVTDTQYF.

CDR3 in DNA: TGTGCCAGCAGCCAAGGGCGGGGAAAGAACACTGAAGCTTTCTTT. Translating gives CASSQGRGKNTEAFF. V usage is TRBV3-1 (or the pseudogene TRBV3-2) and J usage is TRBJ1-1, with D unresolved. V was shortened by 1 base and J by 1 base, with 10 bases between the two germline ends. This CDR3 has 15 residues. CDR1 and CDR2 from the germline V gene are LGHDT and YNNKEL (reference sequence).

This clone occurred once. This chain uses TRBV7-2 with TRBJ2-5; D might be TRBD2 (6 bases). Trimming cost V 1 base and J 1 base, with 16 bases left between them. Germline V gene lookup returns CDR1 SGHTA and CDR2 FQGNSA. The CDR3 runs 17 residues. As DNA, the CDR3 is TGTGCCAGCAGCTTAGTTGGGGGGTCGACTCTCCAAGAGACCCAGTACTTC. Translated, it gives CASSLVGGSTLQETQYF.

The rearrangement links TRBV28 to TRBJ2-7, with 7 bases identical to TRBD1. The CDR3 has 14 amino acids. Germline V gene sequence: CDR1 MDHEN, CDR2 SYDVKM. V gave up 1 base and J gave up 3 bases; unmatched junction bases: 3. The CDR3 DNA is TGTGCCAGCAGTTTATTAGGGGGCGGCTACGAGCAGTACTTC. Its protein is CASSLLGGGYEQYF.

The J gene is TRBJ1-1, the V gene TRBV28; a weak D match, TRBD1 (6 bases). Germline CDR1 MDHEN, CDR2 SYDVKM. Trimming shortened V by 3 bases and J by 4 bases, and 9 bases separated the two germline ends. This CDR3 spans 13 amino acids. CDR3 nucleotides: TGTGCCAGCAGTTTTAGGGGGGGCACTGAAGCTTTCTTT. Translated: CASSFRGGTEAFF.

The chain carries TRBV12-3 or TRBV12-4 and TRBJ1-2; maybe TRBD1 (5 bases). This CDR3 is 12 amino acids long. The V gene lost 3 bases and the J gene lost 8 bases, with 10 bases spanning the gap. CDR3 DNA sequence: TGTGCCAGCAGTTTGTTTGGGGCCGGCTACACCTTC. This codes for CASSLFGAGYTF.

The CDR3, as DNA: TGTGCCAGCAGCTTCACTAGCGGGAGGCCCCCAGAGACCCAGTACTTC. Translation: CASSFTSGRPPETQYF. This rearrangement joins TRBV7-3 to TRBJ2-5, with TRBD2 matching 12 bases. Trimming at V came to 3 bases and at J to 4 bases, leaving 6 bases not matched to a gene. CDR3 length: 16 residues. Germline V gene lookup returns CDR1 SGHTA and CDR2 FQGTGA.

The J gene is TRBJ1-5, the V gene TRBV18; 7 bases match TRBD1. CDR3 size: 16 residues. Trimming cost V 4 bases and J 0 bases; bases outside gene matches: 6. Per the germline V gene, CDR1 is KGHSH and CDR2 is LQKENI. The CDR3 DNA reads TGTGCCAGCTCACTCGGACAGGTGTATAGCAATCAGCCCCAGCATTTT. This codes for CASSLGQVYSNQPQHF.

This clone was counted once. The V and J genes are TRBV5-1 and TRBJ2-7; tentatively, D is TRBD2 (5 bases). Germline V gene data show CDR1 as SGHRS and CDR2 as YFSETQ. V gave up 3 bases and J gave up 7 bases, with 14 bases separating them. The CDR3 runs to 13 residues. The CDR3 protein is CASSSYSTGEQYF. The CDR3, as DNA: TGCGCCAGCAGCTCTTATTCTACGGGGGAGCAGTACTTC.

CDR3 in DNA: TGCGCCAGCAGCCAAGGGGCCCGTGATCACGAGCAGTACTTC. Translation gives CASSQGARDHEQYF. V is TRBV4-3 and J is TRBJ2-7, with D unresolved. Germline values: CDR1 LGHNA, CDR2 YSLEER. The CDR3 runs 14 residues. The V and J ends lost 1 base and 5 bases respectively, with 12 bases between them.

The chain employs TRBV18 and TRBJ1-5; D is possibly TRBD1 (6 bases). V lost 3 bases to trimming and J lost 6 bases, with 15 bases between them. The CDR3 loop spans 15 amino acids. Germline assignment: CDR1 KGHSH and CDR2 LQKENI. Here the CDR3 DNA reads TGTGCCAGCTCACCGTTAGGGGGGGCTGGTCAGCCCCAGCATTTT. Its protein product is CASSPLGGAGQPQHF.

This clone appeared once. The gene calls are TRBV4-3 and TRBJ2-3; 11 bases are shared with TRBD2. This CDR3 contains 16 residues. The V gene end was trimmed by 0 bases and the J gene end by 7 bases; junction bases not matched to a gene: 6. Per the germline V gene, CDR1 is LGHNA and CDR2 is YSLEER. This CDR3 is CASSQELAGVAHTQYF. DNA of the CDR3: TGCGCCAGCAGCCAAGAACTAGCGGGAGTGGCCCATACGCAGTATTTT.

This clone appeared many times. The chain joins TRBV7-3 to TRBJ2-2; 8 positions agree with TRBD2. J was trimmed by 7 bases and V by 4 bases; bases with no gene match: 11. The germline V gene encodes CDR1 SGHTA and CDR2 FQGTGA. The CDR3 is made up of 16 amino acids. DNA for the CDR3: TGTGCCAGCAGCTCCCGACCCGGGACTAGTGGCGGGGAGCTGTTTTTT. Protein product: CASSSRPGTSGGELFF. The whole variable domain, filled in from reference TRBV7-3 and TRBJ2-2, reads GAGVSQTPSNKVTEKGKYVELRCDPISGHTALYWYRQSLGQGPEFLIYFQGTGAADDSGLPNDRFFAVRPEGSVSTLKIQRTERGDSAVYLCASSSRPGTSGGELFFGEGSRLTVL.

The chain uses TRBV29-1 and TRBJ1-2, with 11 bases fitting TRBD1. Germline CDR1 SQVTM, CDR2 ANQGSEA. V lost 7 bases, J lost 6 bases, and 7 bases stayed unmatched. The CDR3 extends over 13 amino acids. The CDR3 loop is CSDSRTGGHGYTF. CDR3 DNA sequence: TGCAGCGACTCGCGGACAGGGGGCCATGGCTACACCTTC.

The chain employs TRBV30 and TRBJ2-3; the match to TRBD2 covers 9 bases. V shed 3 bases and J 7 bases; nucleotides not matched to a gene: 8. The CDR3 sequence is 14 residues long. In germline, CDR1 is GTSNPN, CDR2 SVGIG (reference sequence). Written as DNA, the CDR3 is TGTGCCTGGAGATGGCGGGGGGGCGGGAATACGCAGTATTTT. As protein: CAWRWRGGGNTQYF.